The 7 T cell receptor beta chains given below trace back to one sample, sequenced in a study of blood T cell repertoires in COVID-19. Sequencing was performed with immunoSEQ multiplex PCR; in TCRdb, only in-frame clones are kept and a portion is missing. The table lists around 140,000 clones, 85% to 90% of them singletons. Material for sequencing was peripheral blood. The source of these receptors is an older man with active COVID-19.

This clone was detected a few times. The chain carries TRBV5-6 and TRBJ1-5; D is unclear. Trimming pared 3 bases from V and 5 bases from J, leaving 12 bases between. Germline CDR1 and CDR2: SGHDT and YYEEEE. The CDR3 is 14 amino acids. CDR3 DNA: TGTGCCAGCAGCTATCGGACGGGAGATCAGCCCCAGCATTTT. Its protein product is CASSYRTGDQPQHF.

J is TRBJ2-5 and V is TRBV5-1; maybe TRBD1 (6 bases). Per the germline V gene, CDR1 is SGHRS and CDR2 is YFSETQ. This CDR3 comprises 18 residues. The V and J ends lost 2 bases and 3 bases respectively, with 23 bases between them. This CDR3 is CASSLSARSRGGKETQYF. CDR3 nucleotide sequence: TGCGCCAGCAGCTTATCTGCTAGAAGTAGAGGGGGAAAAGAGACCCAGTACTTC.

A note on this clone: Other DNA sequences within the sample encode an identical CDR3. The rearrangement joins TRBV7-9 to TRBJ1-1; 7 bases map to TRBD1. There are 13 residues in the CDR3. Germline trimming cut 4 bases from V and 2 bases from J; bases unmatched to any gene: 1. Germline V lookup: CDR1 SEHNR, CDR2 FQNEAQ (reference sequence). The CDR3 protein is CASSSGGNTEAFF. As DNA, the CDR3 is TGTGCCAGCAGCTCAGGGGGTAACACTGAAGCTTTCTTT.

DNA of the CDR3: TGCGCCAGCAGCCAAGTGGGCAGCAATCAGCCCCAGCATTTT. It specifies CASSQVGSNQPQHF. This sequence joins TRBV4-1 and TRBJ1-5, with unresolved D. CDR1 is MGHRA and CDR2 is YSYEKL in the germline V gene. The CDR3 covers 14 residues. The V end was cut by 1 base, the J end by 1 base, with 5 bases between.

The rearrangement uses TRBV18 and TRBJ2-1; tentative D call: TRBD2 (5 bases). CDR1 KGHSH and CDR2 LQKENI come from the germline V gene. The length of the CDR3 is 14 residues. V lost 1 base and J lost 7, with 11 bases in between. CDR3 coding DNA: TGTGCCAGCTCACCACAGAGGGCGGCGAATGAGCAGTTCTTC. Residues: CASSPQRAANEQFF. The variable domain in full, with the rest retrieved from reference TRBV18 and TRBJ2-1, is NAGVMQNPRHLVRRRGQEARLRCSPMKGHSHVYWYRQLPEEGLKFMVYLQKENIIDESGMPKERFSAEFPKEGPSILRIQQVVRGDSAAYFCASSPQRAANEQFFGPGTRLTVL.

This sequence joins TRBV9 and TRBJ2-4, with a possible D match to TRBD2 (6 bases). CDR3 length equals 13 residues. Germline values: CDR1 SGDLS, CDR2 YYNGEE. V lost 0 bases to trimming and J lost 12 bases, with 13 bases between them. The CDR3 sequence is CASSVAQGGAQYF. In DNA form, the CDR3 reads TGTGCCAGCAGCGTAGCTCAGGGAGGTGCTCAGTACTTC. The complete variable domain, with remaining parts taken from reference TRBV9 and TRBJ2-4, reads DSGVTQTPKHLITATGQRVTLRCSPRSGDLSVYWYQQSLDQGLQFLIQYYNGEERAKGNILERFSAQQFPDLHSELNLSSLELGDSALYFCASSVAQGGAQYFGAGTRLSVL.

The chain joins TRBV5-1 to TRBJ1-1, with a weak D call TRBD1 (6 bases). CDR3 length: 18 residues. The V and J ends lost 4 bases and 1 base respectively, with 23 bases between them. Germline V CDR1 and CDR2: SGHRS, YFSETQ. The CDR3 is CASSPRGRPGEGNTEAFF. The CDR3 nucleotides are TGCGCCAGCAGCCCCCGGGGTAGGCCAGGGGAAGGGAACACTGAAGCTTTCTTT.